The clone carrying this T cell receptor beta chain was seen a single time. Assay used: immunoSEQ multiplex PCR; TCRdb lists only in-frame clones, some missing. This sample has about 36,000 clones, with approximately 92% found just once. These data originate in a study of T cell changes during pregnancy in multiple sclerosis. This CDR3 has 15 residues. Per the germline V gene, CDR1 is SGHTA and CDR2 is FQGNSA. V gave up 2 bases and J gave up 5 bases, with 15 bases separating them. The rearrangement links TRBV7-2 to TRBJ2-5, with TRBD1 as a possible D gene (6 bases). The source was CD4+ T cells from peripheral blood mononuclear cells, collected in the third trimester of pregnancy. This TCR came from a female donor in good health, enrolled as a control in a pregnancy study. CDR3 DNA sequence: TGTGCCAGCAGCTTAACACCAGGGGTGCGGGAGACCCAGTACTTC. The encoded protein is CASSLTPGVRETQYF.